Described below is a single TCR beta chain sequence and its context. The data were taken from a study of blood T cell repertoires in COVID-19. About the research overall: T cells, B-cell-depleted T cells, or PBMCs provided the cDNA or gDNA that served as material.

How the authors handled the data: Quantification of nucleated cells was approximated via reference gene primer amplification. The protocol was immunoSEQ multiplex PCR, while the TCRdb copy is restricted to in-frame clones and leaves out a portion. That table is the source of V, J and clone size, and D and trimming were worked out from the DNA. The data show about 14,000 clones, about three quarters seen once. The germline V gene has CDR1 MNHEY and CDR2 SVGEGT. Between the trimmed V and J ends, which lost 4 bases and 8 bases, there was a span of 6 bases. The CDR3 has 11 amino acids. The sample taken for sequencing was peripheral blood. The rearrangement links TRBV6-2 or TRBV6-3 to TRBJ2-1; D gene uncertain. The receptor was derived from a man aged 70 or older with acute or convalescent COVID-19. In DNA, the CDR3 is TGTGCCAGCAGTTCCCTAGATGAGCAGTTCTTC. The encoded protein is CASSSLDEQFF.